A selection of T cell receptor beta chains follows, all from one sample in a study of beta chain features in type 1 diabetes. Data came from immunoSEQ multiplex PCR; TCRdb stores just in-frame clones and leaves some out. Of 350,000 to 400,000 clones listed, roughly 16% are singletons. The sample taken for sequencing was naive CD4+ T cells from blood. The receptors here all came from a woman aged 18 to 35 in good health. The conserved cysteine and the conserved F or W are not part of the CDR3 here.

cdr3_length: 12
j_call: TRBJ2-7
v_call: TRBV18
cdr3_aa: ASSEGQGPYEQY

cdr3_length: 11
j_call: TRBJ1-2
v_call: TRBV7-9
cdr3_aa: ASSLGLFYGYT

cdr3_length: 13
j_call: TRBJ1-5
v_call: TRBV25-1
cdr3_aa: ASSAGTASNQPQH

cdr3_length: 13
j_call: TRBJ2-1
v_call: TRBV2
cdr3_aa: ASSGLAGKIDEQF

cdr3_length: 14
j_call: TRBJ1-2
v_call: TRBV27
cdr3_aa: ASSGGGEVGLYGYT

cdr3_length: 19
j_call: TRBJ2-1
v_call: TRBV30
cdr3_aa: AWSGRGQPFFPLSSYNEQF

cdr3_length: 10
j_call: TRBJ1-5
v_call: TRBV19
cdr3_aa: ASSISRQPQH

cdr3_length: 13
j_call: TRBJ1-2
v_call: TRBV30
cdr3_aa: AWRMEEYGNYGYT

cdr3_length: 13
j_call: TRBJ2-7
v_call: TRBV18
cdr3_aa: ASSMGTSGSYEQY

cdr3_length: 12
j_call: TRBJ2-5
v_call: TRBV7-2
cdr3_aa: ASSLEGFQETQY

cdr3_length: 15
j_call: TRBJ2-6
v_call: TRBV30
cdr3_aa: AWSLRVHHSGANVLT

cdr3_length: 13
j_call: TRBJ2-7
v_call: TRBV4-3
cdr3_aa: ASSQGTGGSYEQY

cdr3_length: 14
j_call: TRBJ1-5
v_call: TRBV7-9
cdr3_aa: ASSLVRGPSNQPQH

cdr3_length: 11
j_call: TRBJ2-5
v_call: TRBV2
cdr3_aa: ASSAQGQETQY